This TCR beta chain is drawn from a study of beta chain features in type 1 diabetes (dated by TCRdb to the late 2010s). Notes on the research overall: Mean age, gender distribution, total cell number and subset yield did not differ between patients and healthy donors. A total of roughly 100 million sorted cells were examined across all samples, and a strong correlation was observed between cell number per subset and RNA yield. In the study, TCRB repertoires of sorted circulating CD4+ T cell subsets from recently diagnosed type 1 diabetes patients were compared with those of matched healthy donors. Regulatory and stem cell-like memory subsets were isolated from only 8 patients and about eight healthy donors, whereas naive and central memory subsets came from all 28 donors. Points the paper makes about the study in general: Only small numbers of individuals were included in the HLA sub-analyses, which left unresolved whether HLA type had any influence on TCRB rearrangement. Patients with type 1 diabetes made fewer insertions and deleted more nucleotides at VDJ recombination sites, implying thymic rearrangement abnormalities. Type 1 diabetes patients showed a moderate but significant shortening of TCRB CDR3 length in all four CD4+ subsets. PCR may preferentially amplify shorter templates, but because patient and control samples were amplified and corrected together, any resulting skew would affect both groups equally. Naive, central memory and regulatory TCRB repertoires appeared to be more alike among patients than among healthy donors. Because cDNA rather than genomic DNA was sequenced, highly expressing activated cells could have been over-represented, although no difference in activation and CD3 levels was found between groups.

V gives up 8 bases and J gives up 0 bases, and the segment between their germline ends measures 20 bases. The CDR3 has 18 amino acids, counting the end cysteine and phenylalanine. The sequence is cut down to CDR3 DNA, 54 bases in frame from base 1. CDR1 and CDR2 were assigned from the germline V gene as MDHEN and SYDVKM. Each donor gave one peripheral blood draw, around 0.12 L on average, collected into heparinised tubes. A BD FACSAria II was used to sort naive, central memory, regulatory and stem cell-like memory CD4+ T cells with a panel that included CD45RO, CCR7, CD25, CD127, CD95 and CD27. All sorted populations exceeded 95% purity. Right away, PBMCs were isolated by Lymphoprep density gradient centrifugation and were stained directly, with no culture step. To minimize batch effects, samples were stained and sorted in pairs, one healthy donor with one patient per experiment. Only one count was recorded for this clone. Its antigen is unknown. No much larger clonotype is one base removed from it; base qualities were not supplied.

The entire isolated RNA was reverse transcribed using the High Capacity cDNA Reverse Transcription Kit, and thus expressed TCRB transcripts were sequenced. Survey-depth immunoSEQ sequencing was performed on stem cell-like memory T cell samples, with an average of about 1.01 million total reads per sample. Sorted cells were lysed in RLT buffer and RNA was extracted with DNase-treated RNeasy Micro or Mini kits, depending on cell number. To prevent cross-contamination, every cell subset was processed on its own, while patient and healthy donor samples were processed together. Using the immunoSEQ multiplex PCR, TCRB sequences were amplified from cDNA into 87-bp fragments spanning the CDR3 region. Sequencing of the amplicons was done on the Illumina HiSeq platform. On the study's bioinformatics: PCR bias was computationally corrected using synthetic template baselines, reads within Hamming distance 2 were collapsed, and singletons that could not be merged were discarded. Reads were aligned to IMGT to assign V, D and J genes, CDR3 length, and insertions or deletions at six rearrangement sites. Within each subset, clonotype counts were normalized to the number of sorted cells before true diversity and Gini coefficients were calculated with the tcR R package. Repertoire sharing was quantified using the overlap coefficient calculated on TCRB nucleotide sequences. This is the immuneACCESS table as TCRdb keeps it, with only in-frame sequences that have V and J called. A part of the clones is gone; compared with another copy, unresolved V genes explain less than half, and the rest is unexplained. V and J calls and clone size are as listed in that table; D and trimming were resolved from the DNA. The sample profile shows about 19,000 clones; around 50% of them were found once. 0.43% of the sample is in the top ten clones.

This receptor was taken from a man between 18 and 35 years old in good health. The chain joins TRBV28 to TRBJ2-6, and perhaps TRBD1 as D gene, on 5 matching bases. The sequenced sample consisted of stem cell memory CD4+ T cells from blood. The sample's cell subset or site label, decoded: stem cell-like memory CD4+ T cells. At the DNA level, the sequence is TGTGCCAGCGTCGCCAGACAGCGCTTAAGCTCTGGGGCCAACGTCCTGACTTTC. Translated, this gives CASVARQRLSSGANVLTF.